These 22 T cell receptor beta chains were all obtained from the same sample, sequenced in a study of response to subunit inactivated influenza vaccine. TCRdb called the RT-PCR reads again in MiXCR, with one record for every CDR3 protein. The table records a few hundred thousand distinct CDR3 sequences, approximately 12% of them present only once. Here the sequenced sample was non-naive T cells sorted from PBMCs, taken 14 to 15 days before vaccination. The receptors derive from a man aged 50-59 years who received an inactivated influenza vaccine.

The J gene is TRBJ2-7, the V gene TRBV3-1, with a tentative D call TRBD2 (5 bases). The CDR3 has 14 residues. Looked up from germline, CDR1 is LGHDT and CDR2 is YNNKEL (reference sequence). V shed 3 bases and J shed 5 bases, with 14 bases lying between them. The CDR3 DNA reads TGTGCCAGCAGCCACCAGCTAGCATCCCACGAGCAGTACTTC. Protein sequence: CASSHQLASHEQYF.

The J gene is TRBJ2-4, the V gene TRBV18, with TRBD2 as a possible D gene (6 bases). Trimming removed 2 bases at V and 0 bases at J, with 11 bases between. This CDR3 has 16 residues. Germline V gene lookup returns CDR1 KGHSH and CDR2 LQKENI. CDR3 nucleotide sequence: TGTGCCAGCTCACCATGGCGGGACTTAGCCAAAAACATTCAGTACTTC. Protein product: CASSPWRDLAKNIQYF.

This clonotype was counted a few times. This rearrangement joins TRBV7-9 to TRBJ2-7, with TRBD1 matching 7 bases. The CDR3 totals 16 residues. After removal of 5 bases from V and 3 bases from J, the junction contained 13 bases not matched to a gene. Germline-derived CDR1 and CDR2 are SEHNR and FQNEAQ (reference sequence). The DNA for the CDR3 is TGTGCCAGCAGCGACCCTTGGACAGGTTTGGGCTACGAGCAGTACTTC. It codes for CASSDPWTGLGYEQYF.

The chain has TRBV12-3 or TRBV12-4 and TRBJ2-7; 8 nucleotides agree with TRBD2. After removal of 3 bases from V and 5 bases from J, the junction contained 9 bases not matched to a gene. This CDR3 comprises 15 residues. The CDR3 protein is CASSFSTGTRNEQYF. CDR3 nucleotide sequence: TGTGCCAGCAGTTTTAGCACCGGGACTAGGAACGAGCAGTACTTC.

The chain is built from TRBV3-1 and TRBJ1-3; D unresolved. Trimming removed 2 bases from V and 0 bases from J, with 14 bases in between. The CDR3 spans 17 residues. Germline V gives CDR1 LGHDT, CDR2 YNNKEL (reference sequence). The chain's CDR3 is CASSQRLGITSGNTIYF. The CDR3 DNA is TGTGCCAGCAGCCAAAGATTGGGGATTACCTCTGGAAACACCATATATTTT. Using reference TRBV3-1 and TRBJ1-3 for the parts outside the CDR3, the full variable domain is DTAVSQTPKYLVTQMGNDKSIKCEQNLGHDTMYWYKQDSKKFLKIMFSYNNKELIINETVPNRFSPKSPDKAHLNLHINSLELGDSAVYFCASSQRLGITSGNTIYFGEGSWLTVV.

Written as DNA, the CDR3 is TGTGCCAGCAGCTTAGGGGGGACAGTCTATGGCTACACCTTC. Its translation: CASSLGGTVYGYTF. This chain uses TRBV7-8 with TRBJ1-2, with 7 bases matching TRBD1. The CDR3 is made up of 14 amino acids. J was trimmed by 4 bases and V by 1 base; bases with no gene match: 3. The V gene's germline CDR1 is SGHVS and CDR2 FQNEAQ.

This clonotype is medium-sized. The chain has TRBV14 and TRBJ2-3; D is unclear. V lost 1 base and J lost 7, with 3 bases in between. Germline loops: CDR1 SGHDN, CDR2 FVKESK. The CDR3 spans 11 residues. The DNA of the CDR3 is TGTGCCAGCAGCCAAGTTTATACGCAGTATTTT. Protein product: CASSQVYTQYF.

This clonotype has more than one count but fewer than ten. CDR3 sequence reads: CASSDLTSADTQYF. The DNA for the CDR3 is TGTGCCAGCAGCGACCTGACTAGCGCAGATACGCAGTATTTT. The rearrangement joins TRBV7-9 to TRBJ2-3, with 8 bases identical to TRBD2. Unmatched junction bases numbered 5, after V lost 5 bases and J lost 4 bases. Germline assignment: CDR1 SEHNR and CDR2 FQNEAQ (reference sequence). The CDR3 is 14 amino acids.

The chain joins TRBV20-1 to TRBJ1-2; D is ambiguous. Germline lookup yields CDR1 DFQATT and CDR2 SNEGSKA (reference sequence). Trimming removed 1 base from V and 8 bases from J, with 5 bases in between. This CDR3 spans 10 amino acids. CDR3 protein: CSARVGGYTF. The CDR3 DNA is TGCAGTGCTAGAGTCGGGGGCTACACCTTC.

The rearrangement joins TRBV5-1 to TRBJ2-5; D may be TRBD1 or TRBD2 (6 bases each). The length of the CDR3 is 16 residues. V was cut by 0 bases and J by 3 bases, with 15 bases left in between. CDR1 is SGHRS, CDR2 YFSETQ, per germline. DNA for the CDR3: TGCGCCAGCAGCTTGGGTGGGGGGCGCACTGAAGAGACCCAGTACTTC. This encodes CASSLGGGRTEETQYF.

This clonotype showed up just a few times. The CDR3 reads CASSTIGGGRAAGANVLTF. CDR3 bases: TGCGCCAGCAGCACAATCGGGGGGGGCAGGGCTGCTGGGGCCAACGTCCTGACTTTC. This chain joins TRBV5-1 and TRBJ2-6, with 8 bases fitting TRBD2. The J segment lost 2 bases and the V segment lost 4 bases, leaving 14 bases of the junction unmatched. This CDR3 has 19 amino acids. Germline V gene data show CDR1 as SGHRS and CDR2 as YFSETQ.

V gene TRBV5-4 combines with J gene TRBJ2-3; 11 nucleotides agree with TRBD2. Trimming cost V 0 bases and J 14 bases; bases outside gene matches: 11. Germline CDR1 is SGHNT and CDR2 is YYREEE (reference sequence). The CDR3 consists of 15 residues. Here the CDR3 DNA reads TGTGCCAGCAGCTTGGAAGGAACTAGCGGGAGCCTTCTGTATTTT. Protein product: CASSLEGTSGSLLYF.

This chain uses TRBV27 with TRBJ2-1; D call uncertain. Trimming removed 7 bases from V and 2 bases from J, with 12 bases in between. The CDR3 covers 14 residues. Per germline, CDR1 MNHEY and CDR2 SMNVEV (reference sequence). As DNA, the CDR3 is TGTGCCAGCACCCCCGCCGGACCCTACAATGAGCAGTTCTTC. Translating gives CASTPAGPYNEQFF.

This clonotype was counted ten times or more. The chain uses TRBV12-3 or TRBV12-4 and TRBJ1-3; D ambiguous. The germline V and J ends were trimmed by 3 bases and 1 base, with 7 bases remaining between them. This CDR3 is built from 14 residues. The CDR3 DNA is TGTGCCAGCAGTTTTAGTTCTTCTGGAAACACCATATATTTT. Its translation: CASSFSSSGNTIYF.

This clonotype has only a few counts. The gene calls are TRBV10-3 and TRBJ2-3, with 11 bases identical to TRBD2. Looked up from germline, CDR1 is ENHRY and CDR2 is SYGVKD. The CDR3 is made up of 16 amino acids. V lost 5 bases to trimming and J lost 0 bases; unmatched junction nucleotides: 4. CDR3 protein: CAISLRTSGSTDTQYF. CDR3 in DNA: TGTGCCATCAGTTTAAGGACTAGCGGGAGCACAGATACGCAGTATTTT.

This clonotype was detected only a few times. V usage is TRBV19 and J usage is TRBJ2-5, with 8 bases that match TRBD1. Unmatched junction bases numbered 10, after V lost 7 bases and J lost 3 bases. CDR1 and CDR2 (germline): LNHDA, SQIVND (reference sequence). The CDR3 runs to 15 residues. Here the CDR3 DNA reads TGTGCCAGTAATTTTCGCGGACAGGGAAAAGAGACCCAGTACTTC. Translating gives CASNFRGQGKETQYF.

Notes on this clonotype: This clone may be a read error of a much larger clone one base away. The chain carries TRBV7-2 and TRBJ2-5; possible D gene TRBD2, 6 bases. Per the germline V gene, CDR1 is SGHTA and CDR2 is FQGNSA. CDR3 length equals 15 residues. Trimming took 2 bases from V and 3 from J, leaving 13 bases between them. The CDR3 region has the DNA TGTGCCAGCAGCTTATATGTGGACTACAAAGAGACCCAGTACTTC. Protein sequence: CASSLYVDYKETQYF.

This clonotype was observed a handful of times. This chain connects TRBV6-2 or TRBV6-3 to TRBJ1-2; a possible D gene is TRBD1 (5 bases). Germline CDR1 MNHEY, CDR2 SVGEGT. V lost 0 bases and J 2 bases, leaving 25 bases between the germline ends. The CDR3 extends over 20 amino acids. CDR3 protein: CASSYSAPGQGEAGNYGYTF. In nucleotides, the CDR3 is TGTGCCAGCAGTTACTCAGCTCCTGGGCAGGGCGAGGCCGGCAACTATGGCTACACCTTC.

This clonotype was counted a few times. The J gene is TRBJ2-5, the V gene TRBV6-5, with D unresolved. The CDR3 length is 18 residues. The germline V and J ends were trimmed by 0 bases and 0 bases, with 17 bases remaining between them. CDR1 is MNHEY and CDR2 is SVGAGI in the germline V gene. CDR3 in DNA: TGTGCCAGCAGTTACTCTCCCACGGCAGCCAGGTACCAAGAGACCCAGTACTTC. It is translated as CASSYSPTAARYQETQYF.

The chain couples TRBV29-1 to TRBJ2-7; 8 bases match TRBD2. The CDR3 sequence is 16 residues long. Looked up from germline, CDR1 is SQVTM and CDR2 is ANQGSEA. V lost 2 bases and J lost 0; bases outside the gene matches: 9. The CDR3 protein is CSVEMVGGGDSYEQYF. CDR3 nucleotides: TGCAGCGTTGAAATGGTCGGGGGGGGGGACTCCTACGAGCAGTACTTC.

This clonotype was counted ten times or more. The chain joins TRBV27 to TRBJ2-7; D possibly corresponds to TRBD1 (5 bases). This CDR3 region has 13 residues. The ends were cut back, 5 bases at V and 5 bases at J, with 13 bases in the middle. CDR1 MNHEY and CDR2 SMNVEV come from the germline V gene (reference sequence). CDR3 bases: TGTGCCAGCAGTCCGACAGCTAACCACGAGCAGTACTTC. Translated, it gives CASSPTANHEQYF.

This clonotype was seen a few times. The chain recombines TRBV12-3 or TRBV12-4 with TRBJ1-2; D gene ambiguous. V dropped 1 base and J dropped 8 bases, with 8 bases sitting between them. The CDR3 covers 12 residues. The CDR3, as DNA: TGTGCCAGCAGTTTAGGTGGGGTGGGCTACACCTTC. Translated: CASSLGGVGYTF.